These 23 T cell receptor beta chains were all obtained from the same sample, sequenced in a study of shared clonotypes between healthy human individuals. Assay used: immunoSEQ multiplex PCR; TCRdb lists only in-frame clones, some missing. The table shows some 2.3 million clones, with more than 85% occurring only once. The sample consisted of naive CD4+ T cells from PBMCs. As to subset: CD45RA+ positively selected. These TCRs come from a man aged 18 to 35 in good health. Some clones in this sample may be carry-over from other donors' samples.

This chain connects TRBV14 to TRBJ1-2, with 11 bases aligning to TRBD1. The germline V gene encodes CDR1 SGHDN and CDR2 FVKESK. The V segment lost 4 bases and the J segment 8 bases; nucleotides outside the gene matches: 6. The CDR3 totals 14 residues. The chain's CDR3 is CASSRTGTGGGYTF. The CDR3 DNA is TGTGCCAGCAGCCGAACCGGGACAGGGGGAGGCTACACCTTC.

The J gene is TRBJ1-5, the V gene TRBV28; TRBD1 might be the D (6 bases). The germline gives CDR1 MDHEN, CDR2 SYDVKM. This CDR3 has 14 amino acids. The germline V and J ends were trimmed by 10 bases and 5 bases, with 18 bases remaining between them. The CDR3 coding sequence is TGTGCCATTTCAAGGCGGGACACCTATCAGCCCCAGCATTTT. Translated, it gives CAISRRDTYQPQHF.

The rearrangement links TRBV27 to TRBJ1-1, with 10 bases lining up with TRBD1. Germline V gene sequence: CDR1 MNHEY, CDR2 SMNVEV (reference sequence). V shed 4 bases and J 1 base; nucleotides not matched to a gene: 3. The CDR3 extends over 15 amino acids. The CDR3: CASSSWDRGNTEAFF. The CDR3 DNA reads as TGTGCCAGCAGTTCGTGGGACAGGGGGAACACTGAAGCTTTCTTT.

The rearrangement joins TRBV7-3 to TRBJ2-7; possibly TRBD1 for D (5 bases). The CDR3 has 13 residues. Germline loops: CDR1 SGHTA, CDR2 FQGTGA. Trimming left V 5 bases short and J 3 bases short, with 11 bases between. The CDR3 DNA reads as TGTGCCAGCAGCCCCGAAAGGGGCTACGAGCAGTACTTC. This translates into CASSPERGYEQYF.

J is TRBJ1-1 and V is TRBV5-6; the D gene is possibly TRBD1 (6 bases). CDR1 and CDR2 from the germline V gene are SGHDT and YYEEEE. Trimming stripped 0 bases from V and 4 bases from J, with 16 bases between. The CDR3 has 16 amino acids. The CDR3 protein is CASSLGTVTGFTEAFF. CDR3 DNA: TGTGCCAGCAGCTTGGGGACAGTGACGGGGTTCACTGAAGCTTTCTTT. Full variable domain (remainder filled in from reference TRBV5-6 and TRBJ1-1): DAGVTQSPTHLIKTRGQQVTLRCSPKSGHDTVSWYQQALGQGPQFIFQYYEEEERQRGNFPDRFSGHQFPNYSSELNVNALLLGDSALYLCASSLGTVTGFTEAFFGQGTRLTVV.

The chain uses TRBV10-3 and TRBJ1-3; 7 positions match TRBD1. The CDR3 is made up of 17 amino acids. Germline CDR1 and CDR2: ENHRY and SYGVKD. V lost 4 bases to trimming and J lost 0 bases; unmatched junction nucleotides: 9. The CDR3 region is CAISAWTGPSSGNTIYF. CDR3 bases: TGTGCCATCAGTGCCTGGACAGGCCCCAGCTCTGGAAACACCATATATTTT.

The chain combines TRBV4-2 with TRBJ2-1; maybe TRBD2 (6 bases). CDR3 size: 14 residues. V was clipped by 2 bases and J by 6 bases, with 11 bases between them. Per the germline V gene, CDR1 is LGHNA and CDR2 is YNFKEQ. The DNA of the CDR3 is TGTGCCAGCAGCCAAAGAGACGGGAGCAATGAGCAGTTCTTC. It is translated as CASSQRDGSNEQFF.

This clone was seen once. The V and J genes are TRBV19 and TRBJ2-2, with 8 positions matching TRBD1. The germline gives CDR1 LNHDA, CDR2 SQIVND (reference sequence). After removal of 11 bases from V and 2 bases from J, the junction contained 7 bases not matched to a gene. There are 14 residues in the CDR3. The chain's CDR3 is CAGGTGLNTGELFF. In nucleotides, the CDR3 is TGTGCCGGGGGGACAGGACTCAACACCGGGGAGCTGTTTTTT.

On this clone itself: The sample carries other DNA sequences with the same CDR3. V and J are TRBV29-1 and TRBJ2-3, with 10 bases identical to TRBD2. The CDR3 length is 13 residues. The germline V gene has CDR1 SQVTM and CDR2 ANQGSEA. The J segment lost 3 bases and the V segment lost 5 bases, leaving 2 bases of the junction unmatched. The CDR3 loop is CSVLAGGTDTQYF. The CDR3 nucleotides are TGCAGCGTTTTAGCGGGAGGAACAGATACGCAGTATTTT.

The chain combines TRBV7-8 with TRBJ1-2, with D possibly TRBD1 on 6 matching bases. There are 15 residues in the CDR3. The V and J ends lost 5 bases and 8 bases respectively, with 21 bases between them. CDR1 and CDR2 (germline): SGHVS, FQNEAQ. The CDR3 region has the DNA TGTGCCAGCAGCAGTTTTAGTAGGGGGGCAGAAGGCTACACCTTC. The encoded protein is CASSSFSRGAEGYTF.

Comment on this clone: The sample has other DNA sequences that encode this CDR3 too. CDR3 residues: CASSYSINYGYTF. CDR3 DNA sequence: TGTGCCAGCAGTTACTCGATTAACTATGGCTACACCTTC. V usage is TRBV6-5 and J usage is TRBJ1-2; D not certain. This CDR3 spans 13 amino acids. Deletions cut 0 bases from V and 1 base from J, with 3 bases between. Germline lookup yields CDR1 MNHEY and CDR2 SVGAGI.

CDR3 sequence (DNA): TGTGCCAGCAGACTCAGGGGGCTGGTTAATGAAAAACTGTTTTTT. It specifies CASRLRGLVNEKLFF. The V gene is TRBV6-1, the J gene TRBJ1-4; 8 bases are a match to TRBD1. In germline, CDR1 is MNHNS, CDR2 SASEGT. V lost 6 bases, J lost 4 bases, and 7 bases stayed unmatched. The CDR3 length is 15 residues.

The CDR3 region has the DNA TGTGCCAGCAGTTTAGCGGCCGGGGAGGTAGAGACCCAGTACTTC. This encodes CASSLAAGEVETQYF. This chain uses TRBV27 with TRBJ2-5; D possibly corresponds to TRBD2 (6 bases). Looked up from germline, CDR1 is MNHEY and CDR2 is SMNVEV (reference sequence). Trimming removed 2 bases at V and 4 bases at J, with 14 bases between. The CDR3 is made up of 15 amino acids.

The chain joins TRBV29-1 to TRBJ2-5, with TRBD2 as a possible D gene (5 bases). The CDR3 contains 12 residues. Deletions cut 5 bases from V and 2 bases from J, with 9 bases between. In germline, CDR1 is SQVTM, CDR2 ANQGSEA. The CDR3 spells CSVPGLQETQYF. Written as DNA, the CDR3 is TGCAGCGTTCCTGGACTTCAAGAGACCCAGTACTTC.

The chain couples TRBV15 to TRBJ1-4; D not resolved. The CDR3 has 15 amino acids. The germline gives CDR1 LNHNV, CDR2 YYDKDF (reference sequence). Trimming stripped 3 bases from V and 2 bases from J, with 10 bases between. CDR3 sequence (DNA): TGTGCCACCAGCAGCCTCAGGACCACTAATGAAAAACTGTTTTTT. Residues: CATSSLRTTNEKLFF.

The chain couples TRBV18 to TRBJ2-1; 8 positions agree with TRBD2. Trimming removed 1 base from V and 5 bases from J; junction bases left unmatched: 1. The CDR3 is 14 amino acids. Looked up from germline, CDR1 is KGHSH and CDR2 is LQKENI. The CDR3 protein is CASSPRAGDNEQFF. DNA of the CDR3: TGTGCCAGCTCACCACGAGCGGGGGACAATGAGCAGTTCTTC.

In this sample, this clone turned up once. Written as DNA, the CDR3 is TGTGCCAGCAGTGTTGGTACGGGCGGAGAGCAGTACTTC. Translated: CASSVGTGGEQYF. The chain joins TRBV2 to TRBJ2-7; D remains ambiguous. The V and J ends lost 4 bases and 7 bases respectively, with 14 bases between them. The CDR3 sequence is 13 residues long. Germline V gene lookup returns CDR1 SNHLY and CDR2 FYNNEI.

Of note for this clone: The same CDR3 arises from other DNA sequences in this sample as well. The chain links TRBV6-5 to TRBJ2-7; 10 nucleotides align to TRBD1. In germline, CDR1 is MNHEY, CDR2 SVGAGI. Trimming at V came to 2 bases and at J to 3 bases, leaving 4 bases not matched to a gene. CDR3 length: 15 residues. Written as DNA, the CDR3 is TGTGCCAGCAGTTACCGAGACAGGGGGCACTACGAGCAGTACTTC. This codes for CASSYRDRGHYEQYF.

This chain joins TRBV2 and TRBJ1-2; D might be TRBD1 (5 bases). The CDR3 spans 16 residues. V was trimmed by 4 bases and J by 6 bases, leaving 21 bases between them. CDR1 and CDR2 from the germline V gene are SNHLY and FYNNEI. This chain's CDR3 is CASSVLGPQSGNGYTF. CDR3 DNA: TGTGCCAGCAGTGTGTTGGGGCCACAATCAGGGAATGGCTACACCTTC.

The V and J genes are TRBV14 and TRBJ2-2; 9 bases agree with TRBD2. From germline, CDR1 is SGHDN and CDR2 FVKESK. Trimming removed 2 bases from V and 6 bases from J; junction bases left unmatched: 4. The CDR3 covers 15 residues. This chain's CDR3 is CASSQSGTSPGELFF. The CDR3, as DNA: TGTGCCAGCAGCCAATCCGGGACTAGCCCCGGGGAGCTGTTTTTT.

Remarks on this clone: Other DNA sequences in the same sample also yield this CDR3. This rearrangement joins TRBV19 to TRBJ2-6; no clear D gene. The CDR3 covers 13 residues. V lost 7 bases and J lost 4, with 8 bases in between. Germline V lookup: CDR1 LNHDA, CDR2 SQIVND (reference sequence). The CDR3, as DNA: TGTGCCAGTAAGCTGGCGGGGGCCAACGTCCTGACTTTC. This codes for CASKLAGANVLTF. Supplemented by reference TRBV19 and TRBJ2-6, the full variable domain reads DGGITQSPKYLFRKEGQNVTLSCEQNLNHDAMYWYRQDPGQGLRLIYYSQIVNDFQKGDIAEGYSVSREKKESFPLTVTSAQKNPTAFYLCASKLAGANVLTFGAGSRLTVL.

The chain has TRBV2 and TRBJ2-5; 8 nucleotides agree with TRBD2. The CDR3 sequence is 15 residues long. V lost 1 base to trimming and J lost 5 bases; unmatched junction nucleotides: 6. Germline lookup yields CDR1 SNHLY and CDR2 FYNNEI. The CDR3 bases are TGTGCCAGCAGTGAAGAGGTGTCGGGAGGGGAGACCCAGTACTTC. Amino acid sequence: CASSEEVSGGETQYF. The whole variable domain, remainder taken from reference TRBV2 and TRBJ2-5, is EPEVTQTPSHQVTQMGQEVILRCVPISNHLYFYWYRQILGQKVEFLVSFYNNEISEKSEIFDDQFSVERPDGSNFTLKIRSTKLEDSAMYFCASSEEVSGGETQYFGPGTRLLVL.

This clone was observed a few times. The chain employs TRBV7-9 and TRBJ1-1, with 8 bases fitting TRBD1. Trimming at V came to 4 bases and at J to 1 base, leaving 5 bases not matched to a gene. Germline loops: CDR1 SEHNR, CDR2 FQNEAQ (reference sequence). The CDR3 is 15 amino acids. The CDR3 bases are TGTGCCAGCAGCTCCTGGGACAGGACGAACACTGAAGCTTTCTTT. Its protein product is CASSSWDRTNTEAFF. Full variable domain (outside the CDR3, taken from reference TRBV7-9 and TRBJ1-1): DTGVSQNPRHKITKRGQNVTFRCDPISEHNRLYWYRQTLGQGPEFLTYFQNEAQLEKSRLLSDRFSAERPKGSFSTLEIQRTEQGDSAMYLCASSSWDRTNTEAFFGQGTRLTVV.